The 18 T cell receptor beta chains reported below all come from one sample, sequenced in a study of blood T cell repertoires in COVID-19. This table comes from immunoSEQ multiplex PCR, and its TCRdb copy is limited to in-frame clones, with some not included. The top ten hold 7.9% of the sample, which has roughly 120,000 clones, roughly nine tenths seen once. Sequences were obtained from peripheral blood. Receptors were obtained from a man between 65 and 85 years old who had recovered from COVID-19.

The CDR3 is CASSPDRGPGQPQHF. The DNA of the CDR3 is TGTGCCAGCAGCCCAGACAGGGGGCCAGGCCAGCCCCAGCATTTT. The chain joins TRBV6-5 to TRBJ1-5; 10 bases agree with TRBD1. This CDR3 comprises 15 residues. Germline-derived CDR1 and CDR2 are MNHEY and SVGAGI. J gave up 7 bases and V 6 bases, and 9 bases lay outside the gene matches.

The sample holds one count of this clone. The chain links TRBV9 to TRBJ2-3; D possibly corresponds to TRBD1 (6 bases). The CDR3 runs 17 residues. Germline lookup yields CDR1 SGDLS and CDR2 YYNGEE. Trimming removed 1 base from V and 3 bases from J, with 18 bases in between. The CDR3 is CASSVRGFPIWTDTQYF. For the CDR3, the DNA is TGTGCCAGCAGCGTAAGGGGGTTTCCTATTTGGACAGATACGCAGTATTTT. Looking up the rest from reference TRBV9 and TRBJ2-3 gives the full variable domain: DSGVTQTPKHLITATGQRVTLRCSPRSGDLSVYWYQQSLDQGLQFLIQYYNGEERAKGNILERFSAQQFPDLHSELNLSSLELGDSALYFCASSVRGFPIWTDTQYFGPGTRLTVL.

This chain links TRBV2 with TRBJ1-1; the match to TRBD1 covers 7 bases. CDR1 is SNHLY and CDR2 is FYNNEI in the germline V gene. V shed 6 bases, J shed 1 base, and the junction held 8 bases outside the gene matches. This CDR3 spans 15 amino acids. The CDR3 here is CASRVRQGSNTEAFF. The CDR3 DNA is TGTGCCAGCAGGGTAAGACAGGGATCGAACACTGAAGCTTTCTTT.

J is TRBJ1-5 and V is TRBV28, with TRBD1 identical over 7 bases. V lost 7 bases and J lost 4; bases outside the gene matches: 10. In germline, CDR1 is MDHEN, CDR2 SYDVKM. This CDR3 spans 15 amino acids. The CDR3 reads CASTKRVRGNQPQHF. The CDR3 nucleotides read TGTGCCAGCACCAAAAGGGTCAGGGGGAATCAGCCCCAGCATTTT.

The V gene is TRBV28, the J gene TRBJ1-2, with TRBD1 matching over 9 bases. V trimming: 2 bases; J trimming: 3 bases; junction bases outside the gene matches: 13. From germline, CDR1 is MDHEN and CDR2 SYDVKM. CDR3 length: 18 amino acids. CDR3 coding DNA: TGTGCCAGCAGTTTACCCGCTGGAGGACAGGGGAGGTACTATGGCTACACCTTC. Its protein product is CASSLPAGGQGRYYGYTF.

CDR3 region: CASSLSPGDTEAFF. In nucleotides, the CDR3 is TGCGCCAGCAGCTTGTCTCCAGGGGACACTGAAGCTTTCTTT. This chain links TRBV5-1 with TRBJ1-1; TRBD1 is a possible D gene (6 bases). The V and J ends lost 1 base and 3 bases respectively, with 10 bases between them. This CDR3 region has 14 residues. Per germline, CDR1 SGHRS and CDR2 YFSETQ.

This clone is a singleton in its sample. V and J are TRBV4-1 and TRBJ1-1; 8 nucleotides agree with TRBD1. The CDR3 extends over 16 amino acids. Germline V gene lookup returns CDR1 MGHRA and CDR2 YSYEKL. J lost 4 bases, V lost 3 bases, and 10 bases had no gene match. Here the CDR3 DNA reads TGCGCCAGCAGCCAGAACCCGACAGGGGATTCCACTGAAGCTTTCTTT. Translated: CASSQNPTGDSTEAFF.

The chain has TRBV2 and TRBJ1-1, with 7 positions matching TRBD1. The CDR3 extends over 14 amino acids. V lost 4 bases and J lost 5; bases outside the gene matches: 7. Germline V gives CDR1 SNHLY, CDR2 FYNNEI. The CDR3 region is CASSVKGAVTEAFF. The DNA of the CDR3 is TGTGCCAGCAGTGTAAAGGGGGCCGTAACTGAAGCTTTCTTT.

The chain employs TRBV28 and TRBJ1-5; no clear D. This CDR3 comprises 11 residues. Germline V CDR1 and CDR2: MDHEN, SYDVKM. V was pared by 5 bases and J by 13 bases, with 12 bases between. The CDR3 DNA reads TGTGCCAGCAGTCTGGGGAGCATACAGCATTTT. Translating it yields CASSLGSIQHF.

The chain recombines TRBV2 with TRBJ2-7; tentatively, D is TRBD2 (6 bases). V was clipped by 9 bases and J by 2 bases, with 11 bases between them. The length of the CDR3 is 12 residues. Germline V gene sequence: CDR1 SNHLY, CDR2 FYNNEI. CDR3 sequence reads: CARGGVPYEQYF. CDR3 DNA: TGTGCCAGGGGGGGTGTCCCCTACGAGCAGTACTTC. The whole variable domain, filled in from reference TRBV2 and TRBJ2-7, reads EPEVTQTPSHQVTQMGQEVILRCVPISNHLYFYWYRQILGQKVEFLVSFYNNEISEKSEIFDDQFSVERPDGSNFTLKIRSTKLEDSAMYFCARGGVPYEQYFGPGTRLTVT.

The CDR3 loop is CARGLGYNEQFF. CDR3 DNA: TGTGCCCGGGGGTTAGGGTACAATGAGCAGTTCTTC. The V gene is TRBV24-1, the J gene TRBJ2-1, with a possible D match to TRBD2 (6 bases). The germline gives CDR1 KGHDR, CDR2 SFDVKD. The CDR3 is 12 amino acids. V was cut by 12 bases and J by 4 bases, with 12 bases left in between.

This sequence joins TRBV4-1 and TRBJ1-1; tentatively, D is TRBD1 (5 bases). Germline-derived CDR1 and CDR2 are MGHRA and YSYEKL. The CDR3 has 13 residues. V was shortened by 4 bases and J by 1 base, with 7 bases between the two germline ends. CDR3 amino acids: CASSRGQNTEAFF. CDR3 nucleotides: TGCGCCAGCAGCCGCGGACAGAACACTGAAGCTTTCTTT.

The V call is TRBV6-4, the J call TRBJ2-2, with a weak D call TRBD1 (6 bases). V was pared by 6 bases and J by 3 bases, with 11 bases between. Per germline, CDR1 MRHNA and CDR2 SNTAGT. The CDR3 loop spans 14 amino acids. Written as DNA, the CDR3 is TGTGCCAGCAGCGTGGGGGCTGACACCGGGGAGCTGTTTTTT. This codes for CASSVGADTGELFF.

This chain links TRBV18 with TRBJ2-3; 8 nucleotides line up with TRBD2. In germline, CDR1 is KGHSH, CDR2 LQKENI. Trimming removed 4 bases from V and 3 bases from J; junction bases left unmatched: 9. The CDR3 runs to 16 residues. The CDR3, as DNA: TGTGCCAGCTCACGGGACCGGGGGGGCCGTACAGATACGCAGTATTTT. Protein: CASSRDRGGRTDTQYF.

The genes are TRBV19 and TRBJ2-2, with D possibly being TRBD1 (6 bases). CDR3 size: 14 residues. Germline V lookup: CDR1 LNHDA, CDR2 SQIVND (reference sequence). The ends were cut back, 11 bases at V and 0 bases at J, with 13 bases in the middle. The DNA for the CDR3 is TGTGCCGGCCCGGACAGCCCGAACACCGGGGAGCTGTTTTTT. Protein sequence: CAGPDSPNTGELFF.

The chain combines TRBV28 with TRBJ1-3; the D gene is possibly TRBD1 (6 bases). The V gene lost 5 bases and the J gene lost 2 bases, with 10 bases spanning the gap. Germline CDR1 reads MDHEN; CDR2 reads SYDVKM. The CDR3 runs 14 residues. The CDR3: CASSKTGPGNTIYF. CDR3 sequence (DNA): TGTGCCAGCAGTAAGACAGGCCCTGGAAACACCATATATTTT. Looking up the rest from reference TRBV28 and TRBJ1-3 gives the full variable domain: DVKVTQSSRYLVKRTGEKVFLECVQDMDHENMFWYRQDPGLGLRLIYFSYDVKMKEKGDIPEGYSVSREKKERFSLILESASTNQTSMYLCASSKTGPGNTIYFGEGSWLTVV.

The V gene is TRBV5-1, the J gene TRBJ2-7; 7 bases are a match to TRBD1. J gave up 7 bases and V 2 bases, and 9 bases lay outside the gene matches. The CDR3 sequence is 14 residues long. Germline CDR1 reads SGHRS; CDR2 reads YFSETQ. The CDR3 sequence is CASSFSTGVGEQYF. Here the CDR3 DNA reads TGCGCCAGCAGCTTTTCTACAGGGGTCGGGGAGCAGTACTTC.

The chain uses TRBV28 and TRBJ2-7; D might be TRBD1 (6 bases). The germline V and J ends were trimmed by 6 bases and 2 bases, with 17 bases remaining between them. The CDR3 sequence is 15 residues long. Per the germline V gene, CDR1 is MDHEN and CDR2 is SYDVKM. The CDR3 DNA follows: TGTGCCAGCAGCCCTCTTGGGACACGGACCTACGAGCAGTACTTC. It translates to CASSPLGTRTYEQYF.